The present T cell receptor beta chain was sequenced within a study of response to subunit inactivated influenza vaccine (dated by TCRdb to between 2018 and 2020). Some background on the complete study: Deep quantitative T cell receptor repertoire profiling was used in the study to track responses to a trivalent subunit inactivated influenza vaccine.

CDR1 and CDR2, per the germline V gene, are MGHDK and SYGVNS. Cut back by 3 bases and 4 bases, the V and J ends lie 7 bases apart. CDR3 length: 14 amino acids, cysteine to phenylalanine. Only the CDR3 part of the read is kept: 42 bases, read in frame from the first base. Preparation of the library involved RT-PCR. Sequencing instrument: Illumina HiSeq 2500. TCRdb trimmed the raw reads at Q25, called clones with MiXCR and kept productive beta chains. Merged by CDR3 protein, the rows form single entries marked with the most common genes and DNA. The sample table records about 520,000 distinct CDR3 sequences; 6.5% to 8% of these occur just once. The leading ten clones occupy less than 15% of the sample. Broad study findings and their caveats: It was suggested by the authors that each seasonal influenza vaccination may recruit only a limited number of new T cells.

This clonotype came up many times. Its antigen target is currently unknown. No per-base quality is available; no much larger clone lies one base away. This TCR derives from a man between 50 and 70 years old who received an inactivated influenza vaccine. Donor details come from another sample of the same person, matched by shared clones. This specimen consisted of PBMCs from blood, obtained roughly 24 months after vaccination. The V and J genes are TRBV25-1 and TRBJ1-6; no D segment can be confidently identified. Here is the DNA: TGTGCCAGCAGTGAGGGGTGGTATAATTCACCCCTCCACTTT. Its translation reads: CASSEGWYNSPLHF.